This passage covers 8 T cell receptor beta chains from one sample sequenced in a study of cytomegalovirus exposure and HLA in healthy donors. The PCR contained 60 Vbeta and 13 Jbeta primers. Measured with immunoSEQ multiplex PCR; TCRdb has only the in-frame clones, and not every one. The table lists under 200,000 clones, roughly 86% of them singletons. The sequencing input was PBMCs. The receptors derive from a man aged 35-49 years in good health and CMV-seropositive.

This chain connects TRBV19 to TRBJ2-5; 8 nucleotides align to TRBD1. Germline V gene sequence: CDR1 LNHDA, CDR2 SQIVND (reference sequence). The CDR3 contains 18 residues. V shed 7 bases and J 1 base; nucleotides not matched to a gene: 17. CDR3 loop: CASTSGGQGFHPQETQYF. In DNA form, the CDR3 reads TGTGCCAGTACCTCCGGAGGACAGGGCTTCCACCCCCAAGAGACCCAGTACTTC.

The chain couples TRBV15 to TRBJ2-7; perhaps TRBD1 as D (5 bases). This CDR3 has 15 residues. Trimming cost V 0 bases and J 0 bases, with 9 bases left between them. CDR1 is LNHNV and CDR2 is YYDKDF in the germline V gene (reference sequence). The CDR3: CATSRDMTVSYEQYF. CDR3 nucleotides: TGTGCCACCAGCAGAGATATGACAGTCTCCTACGAGCAGTACTTC. Combining the CDR3 with reference TRBV15 and TRBJ2-7 gives the whole variable domain DAMVIQNPRYQVTQFGKPVTLSCSQTLNHNVMYWYQQKSSQAPKLLFHYYDKDFNNEADTPDNFQSRRPNTSFCFLDIRSPGLGDTAMYLCATSRDMTVSYEQYFGPGTRLTVT.

As for this clone: The same CDR3 also results from other DNA sequences found in this sample. The chain couples TRBV2 to TRBJ2-3; 11 positions match TRBD2. The CDR3 runs 17 residues. Germline V gene data show CDR1 as SNHLY and CDR2 as FYNNEI. Trimming took 5 bases from V and 6 from J; bases not matched to a gene: 13. Written as DNA, the CDR3 is TGTGCCAGCAGTCCGGGACTAGCGGAGAGGGGAGCGGATACGCAGTATTTT. Translation gives CASSPGLAERGADTQYF.

The chain combines TRBV6-5 with TRBJ2-3; D is possibly TRBD1 (5 bases). This CDR3 spans 14 amino acids. Per the germline V gene, CDR1 is MNHEY and CDR2 is SVGAGI. Trimming removed 2 bases at V and 2 bases at J, with 8 bases between. The CDR3 DNA sequence: TGTGCCAGCAGTTACATGACAGACACAGATACGCAGTATTTT. Protein product: CASSYMTDTDTQYF.

This clone was picked up one time. This sequence joins TRBV5-1 and TRBJ2-7; perhaps TRBD1 as D (7 bases). This CDR3 contains 17 residues. Germline values: CDR1 SGHRS, CDR2 YFSETQ. V was cut by 4 bases and J by 4 bases, with 24 bases left in between. The CDR3 spells CASSLAGTAQTVYEQYF. The CDR3 DNA follows: TGCGCCAGCAGCCTGGCGGGGACAGCCCAGACCGTTTACGAGCAGTACTTC.

The gene calls are TRBV4-1 and TRBJ2-7; D is perhaps TRBD2 (6 bases). The V end lost 1 base, the J end lost 0 bases, and 16 bases lay between the germline ends. This CDR3 has 17 residues. Germline CDR1 MGHRA, CDR2 YSYEKL. CDR3 nucleotides: TGCGCCAGCAGCCAAGGCGGAGGGAGGTCCACCTCCTACGAGCAGTACTTC. It encodes CASSQGGGRSTSYEQYF.

This chain links TRBV19 with TRBJ1-6; unclear D gene. Germline assignment: CDR1 LNHDA and CDR2 SQIVND (reference sequence). The CDR3 has 14 amino acids. V gave up 5 bases and J gave up 9 bases, with 14 bases separating them. The CDR3 region is CASSPLRDPSPLHF. The CDR3, as DNA: TGTGCCAGTAGTCCCCTTCGGGATCCTTCACCCCTCCACTTT.

The chain has TRBV5-1 and TRBJ2-2; 7 bases are shared with TRBD2. CDR1 and CDR2 (germline): SGHRS, YFSETQ. J gave up 1 base and V 0 bases, and 6 bases lay outside the gene matches. This CDR3 contains 17 residues. The CDR3 sequence: CASSLAKRGWNTGELFF. For the CDR3, the DNA is TGCGCCAGCAGCTTGGCGAAGCGGGGCTGGAACACCGGGGAGCTGTTTTTT.